Listed here are 5 T cell receptor beta chains from one sample, sequenced in a study of blood T cell repertoires in COVID-19. Sequenced by immunoSEQ multiplex PCR; TCRdb stores in-frame clones only, minus some. The sample lists approximately 450,000 clones, approximately 90% occurring once. Sequencing input: peripheral blood. These TCRs come from a woman aged 25 to 45 with acute or convalescent COVID-19.

The chain has TRBV9 and TRBJ2-1; 14 bases match TRBD2. V dropped 0 bases and J dropped 14; count of bases not matched to a gene: 16. Germline V gene sequence: CDR1 SGDLS, CDR2 YYNGEE. The CDR3 loop spans 18 amino acids. The CDR3 bases are TGTGCCAGCAGCGTAGTCGGGGGGAGCGGACTAGCGGGGGGCACCAAGTTCTTC. Its protein is CASSVVGGSGLAGGTKFF.

The chain carries TRBV5-6 and TRBJ2-5; D is possibly TRBD2 (6 bases). Trimming removed 6 bases from V and 4 bases from J, with 10 bases in between. There are 12 residues in the CDR3. Germline lookup yields CDR1 SGHDT and CDR2 YYEEEE. CDR3 region: CASKGRGETQYF. The CDR3 DNA follows: TGTGCCAGCAAAGGGCGGGGAGAGACCCAGTACTTC. Based on the CDR3 plus reference TRBV5-6 and TRBJ2-5, the full variable domain is DAGVTQSPTHLIKTRGQQVTLRCSPKSGHDTVSWYQQALGQGPQFIFQYYEEEERQRGNFPDRFSGHQFPNYSSELNVNALLLGDSALYLCASKGRGETQYFGPGTRLLVL.

V and J are TRBV27 and TRBJ1-2, with no clear D. With 2 bases removed from V and 8 bases from J, the gap between germline ends came to 12 bases. Germline values: CDR1 MNHEY, CDR2 SMNVEV (reference sequence). The CDR3 contains 13 residues. The CDR3 DNA follows: TGTGCCAGCAGTTTAGGAGGAAGTGGGGGCTACACCTTC. Amino acids: CASSLGGSGGYTF.

This rearrangement joins TRBV6-5 to TRBJ1-1, with 11 bases identical to TRBD1. Germline V gives CDR1 MNHEY, CDR2 SVGAGI. The V and J ends lost 2 bases and 4 bases, in that order; junction bases with no gene match: 3. CDR3 size: 15 residues. CDR3 coding DNA: TGTGCCAGCAGTTACGGACAGGGGGCGAGCACTGAAGCTTTCTTT. Its protein product is CASSYGQGASTEAFF.

The genes are TRBV7-6 and TRBJ2-3; 12 nucleotides match TRBD2. Germline V gene data show CDR1 as SGHVS and CDR2 as FNYEAQ. V gave up 5 bases and J gave up 3 bases; unmatched junction bases: 3. The CDR3 is 15 residues long. This chain's CDR3 is CASSLLAGGTDTQYF. DNA of the CDR3: TGTGCCAGCAGCCTTCTAGCGGGGGGGACAGATACGCAGTATTTT.